These 9 T cell receptor beta chains were all obtained from the same sample, sequenced in a study of T cells in localized non-small cell lung cancer. The repertoire was sequenced with immunoSEQ multiplex PCR; TCRdb's copy has only in-frame clones and lacks some. The table lists around 2,800 clones, around 20% of them singletons, with 11% in the top ten. Specimen: normal lung tissue next to the tumor, collected before any cancer treatment. These receptors came from a woman aged 35-70 years with stage I lung adenocarcinoma.

This clone was found a few times. The V gene is TRBV9, the J gene TRBJ2-7; 12 bases are a match to TRBD2. After removal of 0 bases from V and 6 bases from J, the junction contained 7 bases not matched to a gene. Germline values: CDR1 SGDLS, CDR2 YYNGEE. This CDR3 has 16 amino acids. The CDR3 sequence is CASSVAGASGRAEQYF. The CDR3, as DNA: TGTGCCAGCAGCGTAGCTGGGGCTAGCGGGAGGGCCGAGCAGTACTTC.

This clone is medium-sized by share. The rearrangement links TRBV9 to TRBJ1-2, with a weak D call TRBD1 (5 bases). V was clipped by 0 bases and J by 4 bases, with 13 bases between them. This CDR3 is 15 amino acids long. Germline V gene sequence: CDR1 SGDLS, CDR2 YYNGEE. The CDR3 DNA follows: TGTGCCAGCAGCGTAGGGGGGATAGGCGGCTATGGCTACACCTTC. Its translation is CASSVGGIGGYGYTF. The full variable domain, in which reference TRBV9 and TRBJ1-2 provide the parts outside the CDR3, is DSGVTQTPKHLITATGQRVTLRCSPRSGDLSVYWYQQSLDQGLQFLIQYYNGEERAKGNILERFSAQQFPDLHSELNLSSLELGDSALYFCASSVGGIGGYGYTFGSGTRLTVV.

J is TRBJ2-4 and V is TRBV6-8; TRBD1 matches 9 bases. The CDR3 runs to 15 residues. CDR1 and CDR2 from the germline V gene are MNHGY and SAAAGT. Trimming took 10 bases from V and 5 from J; bases not matched to a gene: 12. The CDR3 is CAISASGQGQNIQYF. The CDR3 DNA sequence: TGTGCCATCAGCGCGTCTGGACAGGGGCAAAACATTCAGTACTTC.

This clone appeared a few times. The V gene is TRBV11-3, the J gene TRBJ2-3; D is perhaps TRBD2 (6 bases). This CDR3 has 15 residues. V lost 5 bases to trimming and J lost 1 base, with 13 bases between them. CDR1 and CDR2 (germline): SGHNT, YENEEA. The CDR3, as DNA: TGTGCCAGCAGCAGCATAGGGGAGGGCACAGATACGCAGTATTTT. Its translation: CASSSIGEGTDTQYF.

The rearrangement uses TRBV7-5 and TRBJ2-3. TRBV7-5 constitutes a pseudogene. The CDR3 extends over 14 amino acids. This chain's CDR3 is CASSWANRGDTQYF. In nucleotides, the CDR3 is TGTGCCAGCAGCTGGGCCAATAGAGGAGATACGCAGTATTTT.

A few counts support this clone. The chain combines TRBV4-1 with TRBJ2-3; D uncertain. Trimming cost V 4 bases and J 1 base, with 12 bases left between them. The CDR3 sequence is 15 residues long. Germline V CDR1 and CDR2: MGHRA, YSYEKL. CDR3 in DNA: TGCGCCAGCAGCCCCTTTGAGCGAGGCACAGATACGCAGTATTTT. Protein product: CASSPFERGTDTQYF.

This clone turned up a few times. The chain combines TRBV28 with TRBJ2-7; no definite D call. The ends were cut back, 4 bases at V and 3 bases at J, with 10 bases in the middle. This CDR3 spans 13 amino acids. Germline V gene lookup returns CDR1 MDHEN and CDR2 SYDVKM. The CDR3 spells CASSSATVYEQYF. In DNA form, the CDR3 reads TGTGCCAGCAGTTCCGCGACGGTCTACGAGCAGTACTTC.

This clone was found a few times. The gene calls are TRBV30 and TRBJ2-2, with D perhaps assigned TRBD1 or TRBD2 (5 bases each). V was shortened by 2 bases and J by 7 bases, with 14 bases between the two germline ends. Germline V gene data show CDR1 as GTSNPN and CDR2 as SVGIG (reference sequence). The CDR3 is made up of 14 amino acids. The CDR3 here is CAWSSAVGDGELFF. The CDR3, as DNA: TGTGCCTGGAGTTCGGCAGTGGGGGACGGGGAGCTGTTTTTT.

The chain employs TRBV29-1 and TRBJ2-1; D might be TRBD2 (7 bases). Germline values: CDR1 SQVTM, CDR2 ANQGSEA. The CDR3 contains 13 residues. V lost 7 bases and J 6 bases, leaving 16 bases between the germline ends. In DNA, the CDR3 is TGCAGCGCCGGGGGGCAGGGCAGCAATGAGCAGTTCTTC. Translation: CSAGGQGSNEQFF.